This TCR beta chain appears in the sequencing data of a study of beta chain features in type 1 diabetes (dated by TCRdb to 2017 to 2018). Background on the whole study: Mean age, gender distribution, total cell number and subset yield were not different between patients and healthy donors. A total of some 110 million sorted cells were examined across all samples, and a strong correlation was observed between cell number per subset and RNA yield. Whereas all 30 or so donors provided naive and central memory subsets, regulatory and stem cell-like memory subsets were isolated from just 8 patients and about 8 healthy donors. In the study, TCRB repertoires of sorted circulating CD4+ T cell subsets from recently diagnosed type 1 diabetes patients were compared with those of matched healthy donors.

A single peripheral blood draw of around 0.11 L on average was collected from each donor into heparinised tubes. A BD FACSAria II and a panel including CD45RO, CCR7, CD25, CD127, CD95 and CD27 were used to sort naive, central memory, regulatory and stem cell-like memory CD4+ T cells. Every sorted population had a purity above 95%. PBMCs were isolated right away by Lymphoprep density gradient centrifugation and were stained directly, without culture. Samples were stained and sorted in pairs, with one healthy donor and one patient per experiment, so that batch effects were minimized. What the research found in general, with its limitations: Fewer insertions and more nucleotide deletions at VDJ recombination sites were observed in patients with type 1 diabetes, implying thymic rearrangement abnormalities. Naive, central memory and regulatory TCRB repertoires appeared more similar among patients than among healthy donors. A moderate but significant shortening of TCRB CDR3 length was observed in type 1 diabetes patients in all four CD4+ subsets. Because cDNA rather than genomic DNA was sequenced, highly expressing activated cells could have been over-represented, although no difference in activation and CD3 levels was found between groups. Shorter templates might have been favored by PCR, but patient and control samples were amplified and corrected together, so both groups would have been affected equally by any skew. Because small numbers of individuals were included in the HLA sub-analyses, any influence of HLA type on TCRB rearrangement was left unresolved.

The entire amount of isolated RNA was reverse transcribed using the High Capacity cDNA Reverse Transcription Kit, so the sequenced TCRB transcripts were expressed ones. Deep immunoSEQ sequencing was applied to naive, central memory and regulatory T cell samples, giving an average of about 3.6 million total reads per sample. Sorted cells were lysed in RLT buffer, and RNA was extracted using DNase-treated RNeasy Micro or Mini kits according to cell number. To prevent cross-contamination, each cell subset was processed individually, whereas patient and healthy donor samples were processed jointly. The immunoSEQ multiplex PCR was used to amplify TCRB sequences from cDNA, yielding 87-bp fragments that span the CDR3 region. Amplicons were sequenced on the Illumina HiSeq platform. Processing in the source paper ran as follows. Synthetic template baselines were used to correct PCR bias computationally, reads within Hamming distance 2 were collapsed, and singletons that could not be merged were discarded. Reads were aligned against IMGT so that V, D and J genes, CDR3 length and insertions or deletions at six rearrangement sites could be assigned. Within each subset, clonotype counts were normalized to sorted cell number, and only after that were true diversity and Gini coefficients computed with the tcR R package. The overlap coefficient, calculated on TCRB nucleotide sequences, was used to measure repertoire sharing. As a proxy for the pre-selection repertoire, out-of-frame TCRB sequences from naive cells were analyzed. The source is immuneACCESS, and TCRdb retained only in-frame sequences with V and J called. Part of the clones is not carried over; for the studies checked, unresolved V genes explain less than half of this, and the remainder is unexplained. The V and J calls and clone size were taken over from that table, and D and trimming were inferred from the DNA. A total of about 230,000 clones appear in this sample, about 9.3% of them only once. Of the sample, under 0.035% falls within the top ten clones.

This clone has more than one count but fewer than ten. The clone's antigen remains unknown. Base qualities are missing; no much larger clone stands one base away. Sequenced input: naive CD4+ T cells from blood. This sample's cell subset or site label indicates: true naive CD4+ T cells. This clonotype originated in a woman aged 18-29 years in good health.

The sequenced DNA is TGTGCCAGCAGCTCTATTGCAACTAATGAAAAACTGTTTTTT. Its amino acids are CASSSIATNEKLFF. Recombination connected TRBV7-8 to TRBJ1-4; the D gene lacks a confident call. As encoded in the germline V gene, CDR1 is SGHVS while CDR2 is FQNEAQ. Trimming takes 4 bases from V and 0 bases from J, and the germline ends sit 6 bases apart. Including the terminal cysteine and phenylalanine, the CDR3 comprises 14 residues. Only the CDR3 portion is preserved as DNA: 42 bases, with reading frame beginning at the first base.